This T cell receptor beta chain was profiled in a study of human T cells and chemical hapten exposure. Only a few counts were recorded for this clonotype. Time point meaning: patch test 2, 6 weeks after DPC sensitization. Treatment indicated: therapeutic diphenylcyclopropenone sensitization with weekly scalp DPC. Unmatched junction bases numbered 8, after V lost 4 bases and J lost 4 bases. Germline V gene lookup returns CDR1 SGHRS and CDR2 YFSETQ. This CDR3 comprises 15 residues. TCRdb fed the RACE reads into MiXCR, producing one record per CDR3 protein. Of a few hundred thousand distinct CDR3 sequences in the sample, about 6% are singletons; the top ten hold less than 6.5%.

This chain connects TRBV5-1 to TRBJ2-7; 10 bases fit TRBD2. This TCR was sampled from a woman aged 18-29 years with alopecia areata. Some clones in this sample may be carry-over from other donors' samples. This sample comprised whole blood, obtained in connection with sensitization to the hapten diphenylcyclopropenone (DPC). The CDR3 DNA is TGCGCCAGCAGCGGAGAACCGGGACTAGCGTACGAGCAGTACTTC. Translation: CASSGEPGLAYEQYF.